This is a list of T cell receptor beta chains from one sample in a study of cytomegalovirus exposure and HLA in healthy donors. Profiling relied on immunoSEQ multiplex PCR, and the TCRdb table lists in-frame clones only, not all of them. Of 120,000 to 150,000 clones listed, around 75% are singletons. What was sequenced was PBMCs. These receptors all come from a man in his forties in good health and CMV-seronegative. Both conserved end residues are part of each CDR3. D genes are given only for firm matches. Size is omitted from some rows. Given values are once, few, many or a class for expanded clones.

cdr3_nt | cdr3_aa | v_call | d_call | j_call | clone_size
TGTGCCAGTAGTAGACTAGCAGTTAACACCGGGGAGCTGTTTTTT | CASSRLAVNTGELFF | TRBV19 | TRBD2 | TRBJ2-2 | -
TGTGCCAGCAGTTACGATGTGCTCGGCACCGGGGAGCTGTTTTTT | CASSYDVLGTGELFF | TRBV6-5 | - | TRBJ2-2 | -
TGTGCCAGCCGTGGGGCGGGGAGGGAGTTGACTGAAGCTTTCTTT | CASRGAGRELTEAFF | TRBV4-2 | - | TRBJ1-1 | -
TGTGCCAGCAGCAAAGCAGCGGACAGGGAAGGAAACACCATATATTTT | CASSKAADREGNTIYF | TRBV21-1 | - | TRBJ1-3 | -
TGTGCCAGCAGTTCGACAGGGGGTAATGAAAAACTGTTTTTT | CASSSTGGNEKLFF | TRBV28 | TRBD1 | TRBJ1-4 | -
TGCGCCAGCAGCTTTAACACAGGGCTTGGCTACACCTTC | CASSFNTGLGYTF | TRBV5-1 | - | TRBJ1-2 | few
TGCGCCAGCAGCCCGGGACTAGCGCAAGAGACCCAGTACTTC | CASSPGLAQETQYF | TRBV5-1 | TRBD2 | TRBJ2-5 | -
TGTGCCAGCAGTGCTGACAGGGGGCTGGTGAGGACTGAAGCTTTCTTT | CASSADRGLVRTEAFF | TRBV28 | TRBD1 | TRBJ1-1 | -
TGTGCCAGCACCCCTATAGGACCCAGAGGGCAGCCCCAGCATTTT | CASTPIGPRGQPQHF | TRBV7-9 | - | TRBJ1-5 | once
TGTGCCAGACTACCGGTAGCTCCTTTTTACGAGCAGTTCTTC | CARLPVAPFYEQFF | TRBV5-3 | - | TRBJ2-1 | -
TGTGCGGTCGGGGGGGAGGTCACCGGGGAGCTGTTTTTT | CAVGGEVTGELFF | TRBV7-6 | TRBD2 | TRBJ2-2 | -
TGCGCCAGCGCTACCACAGGGGGCCTAAATGAGCAGTTCTTC | CASATTGGLNEQFF | TRBV4-1 | TRBD1 | TRBJ2-1 | -
TGTGCCACCCTGTCCGTTACAGGGATGCGGGGCTACACCTTC | CATLSVTGMRGYTF | TRBV10-3 | - | TRBJ1-2 | few
TGTGCCAGCACTCGGGGGGGCAATCAGCCCCAGCATTTT | CASTRGGNQPQHF | TRBV2 | - | TRBJ1-5 | -
TGTGCCTGGAGTTGGCAGGGGGAAGCTTTCTTT | CAWSWQGEAFF | TRBV30 | - | TRBJ1-1 | -
TGTGCCATCAGTCGACAGGGCCCGATGAACACTGAAGCTTTCTTT | CAISRQGPMNTEAFF | TRBV10-3 | TRBD1 | TRBJ1-1 | -
TGTGCCATCAAACAGGAGAGCGAGCAGTACTTC | CAIKQESEQYF | TRBV10-3 | - | TRBJ2-7 | -
TGTGCCATCAACGACAGGAGCCACACTGAAGCTTTCTTT | CAINDRSHTEAFF | TRBV28 | - | TRBJ1-1 | -
TGTGCCAGCAGCTTAGGGGGCGAGGGCAATCAGCCCCAGCATTTT | CASSLGGEGNQPQHF | TRBV7-2 | - | TRBJ1-5 | -
TGTGCCAGCAGAAGAGCTATCGGGCCCCAGCATTTT | CASRRAIGPQHF | TRBV6-1 | - | TRBJ1-5 | -
TGTGCCAGCAGTTTATCTTTGTCTAGGGGTAACAATGAGCAGTTCTTC | CASSLSLSRGNNEQFF | TRBV28 | - | TRBJ2-1 | few
TGTGCCAGCAGTTCCACGGCCAGGGGAATGAACACTGAAGCTTTCTTT | CASSSTARGMNTEAFF | TRBV6-6 | - | TRBJ1-1 | -
TGTGCCAGCAGCCCAACCGGGACAGGGGTGATCTATGGCTACACCTTC | CASSPTGTGVIYGYTF | TRBV9 | TRBD1 | TRBJ1-2 | -
TGCAGCGTCGACGCGGCGAACACTGAAGCTTTCTTT | CSVDAANTEAFF | TRBV29-1 | - | TRBJ1-1 | -
TGTGCCAGTAGCAGGGGACAGGGCCCCTCCTACGAGCAGTACTTC | CASSRGQGPSYEQYF | TRBV19 | TRBD1 | TRBJ2-7 | -
TGTGCCAGCAGCCGGGGGCCGACAGGGGTCTACGAGCAGTACTTC | CASSRGPTGVYEQYF | TRBV7-2 | TRBD1 | TRBJ2-7 | -
TGTGCCAGCAGTTTAGGGGGGTATGGCTACACCTTC | CASSLGGYGYTF | TRBV28 | - | TRBJ1-2 | few
TGTGCCAGCAGTGAAGCGCTTCCAGGGGGCGATCTTAACTATGGCTACACCTTC | CASSEALPGGDLNYGYTF | TRBV6-1 | TRBD1 | TRBJ1-2 | -
TGTGCCAGCAGCTTAGACAGAGCACTTACCAATGAGCAGTTCTTC | CASSLDRALTNEQFF | TRBV7-2 | - | TRBJ2-1 | -
TGCGCCAGCAGCTCGGACGGGATCTATAGTCAGCCCCAGCATTTT | CASSSDGIYSQPQHF | TRBV5-1 | - | TRBJ1-5 | -